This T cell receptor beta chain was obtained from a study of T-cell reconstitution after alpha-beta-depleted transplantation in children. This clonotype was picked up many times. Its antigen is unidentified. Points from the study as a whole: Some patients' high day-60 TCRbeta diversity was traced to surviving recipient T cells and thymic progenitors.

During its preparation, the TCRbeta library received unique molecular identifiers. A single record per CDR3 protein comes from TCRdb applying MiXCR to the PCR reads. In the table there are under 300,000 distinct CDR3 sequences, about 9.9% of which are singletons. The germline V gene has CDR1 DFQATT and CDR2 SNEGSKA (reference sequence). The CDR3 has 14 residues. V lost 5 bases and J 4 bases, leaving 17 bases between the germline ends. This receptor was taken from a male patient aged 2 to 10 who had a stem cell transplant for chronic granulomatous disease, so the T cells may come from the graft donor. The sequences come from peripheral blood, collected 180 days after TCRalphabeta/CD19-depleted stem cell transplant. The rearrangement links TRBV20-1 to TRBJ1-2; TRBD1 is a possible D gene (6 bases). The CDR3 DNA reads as TGCAGTGCTGGAAACTCCGGGACAAGCTATGGCTACACCTTC. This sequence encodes CSAGNSGTSYGYTF.